The next 6 T cell receptor beta chains were all read from a single sample in a study of shared clonotypes between healthy human individuals (dated by TCRdb to 2020 to 2022). Preparation of the library involved the immunoSEQ multiplex PCR assay. TCRdb's version of the immuneACCESS table is confined to in-frame rearrangements and falls short of the full clone set. An unresolved V gene accounts for under half of the shortfall where checked; the remainder is of unknown origin. Here the sample has roughly 500,000 clones; less than 80% occur a single time. Of the sample, about an eighth falls within the top ten clones. Sequencing was done on a sample of PBMCs. Receptors originate from a middle-aged woman in good health. Some clones in this sample may be carry-over from other donors' samples.

The V call is TRBV4-2, the J call TRBJ1-2; 9 nucleotides agree with TRBD1. CDR3 size: 15 residues. Germline values: CDR1 LGHNA, CDR2 YNFKEQ. With V trimmed by 4 bases and J by 4 bases, 7 bases remained unmatched. CDR3 coding DNA: TGTGCCAGCAGCCGCACAGGGGGCGAAATCTATGGCTACACCTTC. Protein sequence: CASSRTGGEIYGYTF.

The CDR3 loop reads CASGGEGPDTQYF. The CDR3 bases are TGTGCCAGTGGGGGGGAGGGCCCAGATACGCAGTATTTT. The V and J genes are TRBV7-6 and TRBJ2-3, with 7 positions matching TRBD2. This CDR3 spans 13 amino acids. Germline CDR1 reads SGHVS; CDR2 reads FNYEAQ. The V and J ends lost 9 bases and 4 bases, in that order; junction bases with no gene match: 7.

V gene TRBV11-2 combines with J gene TRBJ2-2; D tentatively fits TRBD1 or TRBD2 (5 bases each). The CDR3 sequence is 19 residues long. Germline CDR1 and CDR2: SGHAT and FQNNGV. V was pared by 1 base and J by 2 bases, with 20 bases between. For the CDR3, the DNA is TGTGCCAGCAGCTTAGTTCAGATACTGAGGGGCTCAAACACCGGGGAGCTGTTTTTT. It is translated as CASSLVQILRGSNTGELFF.

This clone was seen at least ten times. CDR3 DNA sequence: TGTGCCAGCAGTGTTGAGGGGAGGACTGAAGCTTTCTTT. Residues: CASSVEGRTEAFF. V is TRBV2 and J is TRBJ1-1, with D tentatively TRBD1 (5 bases). CDR1 and CDR2 (germline): SNHLY, FYNNEI. V was pared by 4 bases and J by 5 bases, with 11 bases between. This CDR3 contains 13 residues. Drawing the rest from reference TRBV2 and TRBJ1-1, the complete variable domain is EPEVTQTPSHQVTQMGQEVILRCVPISNHLYFYWYRQILGQKVEFLVSFYNNEISEKSEIFDDQFSVERPDGSNFTLKIRSTKLEDSAMYFCASSVEGRTEAFFGQGTRLTVV.

V and J are TRBV5-1 and TRBJ1-3, with D unresolved. CDR1 is SGHRS and CDR2 is YFSETQ in the germline V gene. The CDR3 loop spans 16 amino acids. The V and J ends lost 0 bases and 4 bases respectively, with 14 bases between them. CDR3 DNA sequence: TGCGCCAGCAGCTTGGCTGGCCCAAAATACGGAAACACCATATATTTT. Translated, it gives CASSLAGPKYGNTIYF.

The rearrangement links TRBV28 to TRBJ1-5; TRBD1 agrees at 8 bases. The CDR3 length is 17 residues. V gave up 5 bases and J gave up 0 bases; unmatched junction bases: 9. The germline V gene has CDR1 MDHEN and CDR2 SYDVKM. CDR3 amino acids: CASSRTRTGFSNQPQHF. The CDR3 DNA reads as TGTGCCAGCAGTCGAACCAGGACAGGGTTTAGCAATCAGCCCCAGCATTTT. The variable domain in full, completed from reference TRBV28 and TRBJ1-5, reads DVKVTQSSRYLVKRTGEKVFLECVQDMDHENMFWYRQDPGLGLRLIYFSYDVKMKEKGDIPEGYSVSREKKERFSLILESASTNQTSMYLCASSRTRTGFSNQPQHFGDGTRLSIL.